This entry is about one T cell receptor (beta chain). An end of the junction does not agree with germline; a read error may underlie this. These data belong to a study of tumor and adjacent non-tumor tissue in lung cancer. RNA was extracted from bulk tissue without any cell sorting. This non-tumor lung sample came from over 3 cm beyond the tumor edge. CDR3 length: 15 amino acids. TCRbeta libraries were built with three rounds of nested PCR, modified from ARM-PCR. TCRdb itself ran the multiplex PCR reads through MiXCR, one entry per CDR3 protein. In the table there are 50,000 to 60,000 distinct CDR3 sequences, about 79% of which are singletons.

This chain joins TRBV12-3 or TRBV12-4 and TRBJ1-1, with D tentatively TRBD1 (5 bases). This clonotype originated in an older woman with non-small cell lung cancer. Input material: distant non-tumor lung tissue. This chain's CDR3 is CASSPNTGGNTKAFF. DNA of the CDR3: TGTGCCAGCAGTCCAAATACAGGTGGAAACACTAAAGCTTTCTTT.